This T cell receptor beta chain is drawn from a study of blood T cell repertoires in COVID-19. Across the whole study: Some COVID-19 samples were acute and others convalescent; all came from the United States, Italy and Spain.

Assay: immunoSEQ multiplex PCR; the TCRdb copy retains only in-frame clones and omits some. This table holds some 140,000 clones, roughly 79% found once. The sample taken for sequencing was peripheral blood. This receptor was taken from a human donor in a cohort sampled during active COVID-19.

The DNA of the CDR3 is TGTGCCTGGGGCGGGGAGACCCAGTACTTC. As protein: CAWGGETQYF. The gene calls are TRBV30 and TRBJ2-5; possible D gene TRBD2, 5 bases. Germline V gene data show CDR1 as GTSNPN and CDR2 as SVGIG (reference sequence). The CDR3 loop spans 10 amino acids. V was clipped by 5 bases and J by 5 bases, with 6 bases between them.